The rows below give T cell receptor beta chains drawn from one sample of a study of response to subunit inactivated influenza vaccine. One entry per CDR3 protein results from TCRdb running MiXCR on the RT-PCR reads. The data hold roughly 570,000 distinct CDR3 sequences, with approximately 15% observed a single time. Sequenced here: PBMCs from blood, sampled roughly 12 days after vaccination. These receptors were collected from a man aged 50 or older who received an inactivated influenza vaccine. CDR3s include the opening cysteine and the closing phenylalanine or tryptophan. A D gene is named only where the DNA matches it firmly. Rows give clone size only sometimes, using once, few, many, or a class for an expanded clone.

many | TRBJ1-2 | TRBV7-9 | - | CASSLGQVYGYTF | TGTGCCAGCAGCTTAGGGCAGGTCTATGGCTACACCTTC
few | TRBJ1-5 | TRBV7-2 | - | CASSSSGTVLMPQHF | TGTGCCAGCAGCTCTTCCGGGACCGTTTTGATGCCCCAGCATTTT
many | TRBJ1-4 | TRBV7-2 | - | CASSNTRATNEKLFF | TGTGCCAGCAGCAACACGCGAGCAACTAATGAAAAACTGTTTTTT
many | TRBJ2-1 | TRBV15 | TRBD2 | CATKGLRTSGYNEQFF | TGTGCCACCAAGGGTTTACGGACTAGCGGTTACAATGAGCAGTTCTTC
- | TRBJ1-5 | TRBV20-1 | - | CSCKTRTYPNQPQHF | TGCAGCTGTAAAACCCGGACTTACCCAAATCAGCCCCAGCATTTT
few | TRBJ2-1 | TRBV7-9 | TRBD2 | CASTLTAASGYNEQFF | TGTGCCAGCACTCTTACAGCGGCTAGCGGATACAATGAGCAGTTCTTC
few | TRBJ1-5 | TRBV7-6 | - | CASSPIGTRYSNQPQHF | TGTGCCAGCAGCCCGATTGGGACACGTTATAGCAATCAGCCCCAGCATTTT
once | TRBJ1-2 | TRBV2 | TRBD1 | CASSEGTGDKYGYNF | TGTGCCAGCAGTGAAGGGACAGGAGATAAGTATGGCTACAACTTC
- | TRBJ2-5 | TRBV12-3/TRBV12-4 | TRBD2 | CASSYSGRASETQYF | TGTGCCAGCAGTTACAGCGGGAGGGCGTCGGAGACCCAGTACTTC
- | TRBJ2-7 | TRBV7-2 | TRBD2 | CASSSGLAGGGSYEQYF | TGTGCCAGCAGCTCCGGACTAGCGGGAGGAGGATCCTACGAGCAGTACTTC
few | TRBJ1-3 | TRBV4-3 | - | CASSQGIGPDRSGNTIYF | TGCGCCAGCAGCCAAGGGATCGGACCGGACCGCTCTGGAAACACCATATATTTT
many | TRBJ2-1 | TRBV4-3 | TRBD2 | CASSQDGTRDEQFF | TGCGCCAGCAGCCAAGATGGGACTAGGGACGAGCAGTTCTTC
- | TRBJ2-1 | TRBV5-6 | - | CASSLDRDKAYNEQFF | TGTGCCAGCAGCTTGGATAGGGACAAGGCCTACAATGAGCAGTTCTTC
many | TRBJ2-7 | TRBV24-1 | TRBD1 | CATSDPSTGVYEQYF | TGTGCCACCAGTGATCCTTCGACAGGGGTCTACGAGCAGTACTTC
few | TRBJ2-5 | TRBV9 | - | CASSPSPEETQYF | TGTGCCAGCAGCCCCAGCCCAGAAGAGACCCAGTACTTC
- | TRBJ2-3 | TRBV4-2 | - | CASSQSGPRYSADTQYF | TGTGCCAGCAGCCAAAGCGGGCCACGCTATTCCGCAGATACGCAGTATTTT
- | TRBJ2-5 | TRBV7-2 | - | CASSSTRAGQETQYF | TGTGCCAGCAGCTCGACCAGAGCGGGCCAAGAGACCCAGTACTTC
- | TRBJ2-2 | TRBV12-5 | - | CASGLLNTGELFF | TGTGCTAGTGGCCTACTGAACACCGGGGAGCTGTTTTTT
few | TRBJ1-5 | TRBV7-9 | - | CASSSRGGGPEQPQHF | TGTGCCAGCAGCTCCCGGGGAGGGGGTCCCGAACAGCCCCAGCATTTT
few | TRBJ2-1 | TRBV11-2 | TRBD2 | CASSLLSGRASLRYNEQFF | TGTGCCAGCAGCCTCCTTAGCGGGAGGGCCTCGCTTCGATACAATGAGCAGTTCTTC
- | TRBJ2-1 | TRBV6-2/TRBV6-3 | TRBD2 | CASSETSGRWEQFF | TGTGCCAGCAGTGAGACTAGCGGGAGATGGGAGCAGTTCTTC
- | TRBJ2-2 | TRBV7-9 | TRBD1 | CASSFGQGRTGELFF | TGTGCCAGCAGCTTCGGACAGGGAAGGACGGGGGAGCTGTTTTTT
many | TRBJ1-1 | TRBV6-5 | - | CASSYDGGVGPREAFF | TGTGCCAGCAGTTACGACGGCGGGGTTGGCCCGAGGGAAGCTTTCTTT
few | TRBJ2-7 | TRBV20-1 | - | CSARRSSEQYF | TGCAGTGCTAGAAGGTCCTCCGAGCAGTACTTC
- | TRBJ1-1 | TRBV6-5 | - | CASSSPGTEAFF | TGTGCCAGCAGTTCCCCGGGGACTGAAGCTTTCTTT
many | TRBJ2-2 | TRBV12-3/TRBV12-4 | - | CATRTGNTGELFF | TGTGCCACCCGGACGGGAAACACCGGGGAGCTGTTTTTT
- | TRBJ2-1 | TRBV5-1 | TRBD2 | CASSLAYSGGPYNEQFF | TGCGCCAGCAGCTTGGCCTACAGCGGGGGACCTTACAATGAGCAGTTCTTC
- | TRBJ1-4 | TRBV5-1 | TRBD1 | CASSTGTVDEKLFF | TGCGCCAGCAGTACCGGGACAGTTGATGAAAAACTGTTTTTT
many | TRBJ1-4 | TRBV12-3/TRBV12-4 | - | CASSPGGTTNEKLFF | TGTGCCAGCAGTCCCGGAGGTACAACTAATGAAAAACTGTTTTTT
- | TRBJ2-5 | TRBV5-5 | TRBD2 | CASSLSSGRQTQYF | TGTGCCAGCAGCTTGTCTAGCGGGAGACAGACCCAGTACTTC
- | TRBJ2-7 | TRBV28 | - | CASGFTYEQYF | TGTGCCAGCGGGTTTACCTACGAGCAGTACTTC
- | TRBJ2-3 | TRBV11-2 | - | CASSLEVLRQENTQYF | TGTGCCAGCAGCTTAGAGGTTTTGAGACAGGAAAATACGCAGTATTTT
few | TRBJ1-3 | TRBV7-2 | - | CASRRWPALDHTIYF | TGTGCCAGCAGACGATGGCCCGCTTTAGACCACACCATATATTTT
- | TRBJ2-3 | TRBV5-1 | TRBD1 | CASSLAGTGHTDTQYF | TGCGCCAGCAGCTTGGCCGGGACAGGGCACACAGATACGCAGTATTTT
- | TRBJ2-7 | TRBV3-1 | TRBD1 | CASRSDYGTGFYEQYF | TGTGCCAGCAGATCTGACTACGGGACAGGCTTCTACGAGCAGTACTTC
few | TRBJ2-3 | TRBV29-1 | - | CSVDSRRDVSTDTQYF | TGCAGCGTTGATTCGCGCCGGGATGTTAGCACAGATACGCAGTATTTT
few | TRBJ2-5 | TRBV30 | - | CAWSRTNSLETQYF | TGTGCCTGGAGTCGGACCAATAGTTTGGAGACCCAGTACTTC
- | TRBJ2-1 | TRBV29-1 | TRBD1 | CSVAGQGGYNEQFF | TGCAGCGTTGCGGGACAGGGGGGCTACAATGAGCAGTTCTTC
many | TRBJ2-2 | TRBV6-6 | - | CASTENTGELFF | TGTGCCAGCACGGAGAACACCGGGGAGCTGTTTTTT
few | TRBJ2-1 | TRBV5-1 | - | CASSLSPVSGSYNEQFF | TGCGCCAGCAGCTTGAGCCCTGTCTCCGGCTCCTACAATGAGCAGTTCTTC
- | TRBJ2-7 | TRBV29-1 | - | CSVEERDGMDYEQYF | TGCAGCGTTGAAGAACGGGACGGCATGGACTACGAGCAGTACTTC
- | TRBJ2-2 | TRBV28 | - | CASTGGRGNTGELFF | TGTGCCAGCACCGGGGGCAGGGGCAACACCGGGGAGCTGTTTTTT
few | TRBJ2-3 | TRBV24-1 | - | CATSFTGRLTDTQYF | TGTGCCACCAGTTTTACCGGGCGACTCACAGATACGCAGTATTTT
- | TRBJ2-7 | TRBV15 | - | CATSRNLLQQYF | TGTGCCACCAGCAGGAACCTCTTGCAGCAGTACTTC
- | TRBJ2-3 | TRBV20-1 | TRBD1 | CSAPHPVGDRGTDTQYF | TGCAGTGCCCCCCACCCAGTGGGGGACAGGGGCACAGATACGCAGTATTTT
- | TRBJ1-2 | TRBV6-1 | - | CASSPDSDYGYTF | TGTGCCAGCAGCCCGGACAGTGACTATGGCTACACCTTC
- | TRBJ2-3 | TRBV29-1 | - | CSVGGGSNLGTDTQYF | TGCAGCGTGGGAGGAGGCTCGAACCTTGGGACAGATACGCAGTATTTT
- | TRBJ2-7 | TRBV28 | - | CASSSSLGRSYEQYF | TGTGCCAGCAGTTCCTCTCTGGGACGATCCTACGAGCAGTACTTC
few | TRBJ2-2 | TRBV5-6 | TRBD2 | CASSFGLAGGNTGELFF | TGTGCCAGCAGTTTTGGACTAGCGGGAGGCAACACCGGGGAGCTGTTTTTT
few | TRBJ2-3 | TRBV20-1 | - | CSARVAGGATDTQYF | TGCAGTGCTAGAGTTGCTGGGGGGGCAACGGATACGCAGTATTTT
few | TRBJ2-2 | TRBV12-3/TRBV12-4 | - | CASSRLGRGGELFF | TGTGCCAGCAGTCGACTAGGGCGGGGCGGGGAGCTGTTTTTT
- | TRBJ2-5 | TRBV10-3 | TRBD2 | CAISEVSGTQETQYF | TGTGCCATCAGTGAGGTTAGCGGGACCCAAGAGACCCAGTACTTC
- | TRBJ1-1 | TRBV5-8 | - | CASRGAVEAFF | TGTGCCAGCAGGGGGGCAGTCGAAGCTTTCTTT
- | TRBJ2-7 | TRBV20-1 | TRBD1 | CSAKDRDGYEQYF | TGCAGTGCTAAGGACAGGGACGGATACGAGCAGTACTTC